A selection of T cell receptor beta chains follows, all from one sample in a study of molecular identifiers for immune sequencing clone quantification. TCRdb re-called the PCR reads with MiXCR, one entry per CDR3 protein. The sample has some 680,000 distinct CDR3 sequences, 25% seen once; the top ten hold 0.7% to 0.95%. Input material: naive CD8+ T cells from blood, with Jurkat cell RNA spiked in. All receptors derive from a human donor in good health. Some libraries in this study had Jurkat cell RNA spiked in. Each CDR3 is given with its conserved first and last residue. The order of the fields is D gene, V gene, CDR3 length, J gene, clone size, CDR3 protein, CDR3 DNA. A D gene is named only where the DNA matches it firmly. Not all rows give a size; the values are once, few, many and, for expanded clones, a class.

.	TRBV29-1	14	TRBJ2-1	.	CSVALAYSYNEQFF	TGCAGCGTTGCTCTGGCGTACTCCTACAATGAGCAGTTCTTC
TRBD2	TRBV3-1	16	TRBJ2-3	.	CASSHGLAATTDTQYF	TGTGCCAGCAGCCACGGACTAGCGGCCACTACAGATACGCAGTATTTT
.	TRBV10-2	12	TRBJ2-7	.	CASGTLVSEQYF	TGCGCCAGCGGAACCTTGGTCTCCGAGCAGTACTTC
TRBD2	TRBV4-3	15	TRBJ2-7	.	CASSQDGTSGHEQYF	TGCGCCAGCAGCCAAGATGGAACTAGCGGGCACGAGCAGTACTTC
TRBD1	TRBV7-2	16	TRBJ1-1	many	CASSLGGGLLLTEAFF	TGTGCCAGCAGCTTAGGAGGGGGCCTTTTGCTAACTGAAGCTTTCTTT
.	TRBV29-1	16	TRBJ1-1	many	CSVEDVGGKGLGEAFF	TGCAGCGTTGAAGATGTCGGAGGAAAGGGGCTGGGTGAAGCTTTCTTT
TRBD1	TRBV10-2	13	TRBJ2-7	.	CASSDRGYNEQYF	TGCGCCAGCAGTGACAGGGGGTACAACGAGCAGTACTTC
TRBD2	TRBV10-1	14	TRBJ2-7	few	CAGGLAETSYEQYF	TGCGCCGGCGGACTAGCGGAAACCTCCTACGAGCAGTACTTC
TRBD2	TRBV4-2	18	TRBJ2-7	few	CASSQDSSQRELVYEQYF	TGTGCCAGCAGCCAAGATTCTTCCCAGCGGGAGTTAGTTTACGAGCAGTACTTC
.	TRBV7-6	13	TRBJ2-7	many	CASSLGEGYEQYF	TGTGCCAGCAGCTTGGGCGAGGGCTACGAGCAGTACTTC
.	TRBV29-1	12	TRBJ1-1	.	CSVARGNTEAFF	TGCAGCGTAGCCAGGGGGAACACTGAAGCTTTCTTT
.	TRBV12-3/TRBV12-4	14	TRBJ1-1	many	CASSPSSPATEAFF	TGTGCCAGCAGCCCCAGTTCCCCGGCCACTGAAGCTTTCTTT
.	TRBV28	14	TRBJ2-1	once	CASSLRTAGSEQFF	TGTGCCAGCAGTTTAAGAACCGCGGGCAGTGAGCAGTTCTTC
.	TRBV5-8	11	TRBJ1-1	few	CASSQRDEAFF	TGTGCCAGCAGCCAGCGGGATGAAGCTTTCTTT
.	TRBV20-1	15	TRBJ2-5	.	CSAILAGTYQETQYF	TGCAGTGCTATCCTAGCCGGAACCTACCAAGAGACCCAGTACTTC
.	TRBV4-2	15	TRBJ1-5	many	CASSQVGASNQPQHF	TGTGCCAGCAGCCAAGTGGGGGCTAGCAATCAGCCCCAGCATTTT
TRBD2	TRBV12-3/TRBV12-4	14	TRBJ2-7	.	CASSLDPSGYEQYF	TGTGCCAGCAGTTTAGACCCTAGCGGCTACGAGCAGTACTTC
.	TRBV11-2	14	TRBJ2-7	few	CAGSLEDSSYEQYF	TGTGCCGGCAGCTTAGAAGACTCCTCCTACGAGCAGTACTTC
.	TRBV12-5	15	TRBJ1-4	few	CASGLVDGANEKLFF	TGTGCTAGTGGTTTGGTAGATGGGGCTAATGAAAAACTGTTTTTT
TRBD1	TRBV4-1	17	TRBJ2-7	few	CASSQEELGQGVHEQYF	TGCGCCAGCAGCCAAGAAGAACTTGGGCAGGGGGTCCACGAGCAGTACTTC
.	TRBV6-5	13	TRBJ1-1	many	CASRPTRDGEAFF	TGTGCCAGCAGACCTACTAGGGACGGTGAAGCTTTCTTT
TRBD2	TRBV30	19	TRBJ2-5	few	CAWSVPGGIAGDTQETQYF	TGTGCCTGGAGTGTACCAGGCGGAATAGCGGGGGATACCCAAGAGACCCAGTACTTC